Below, one TCR beta chain is given with its context. Its specificity is unknown. The source of the sample is a study of T cells after yellow fever vaccination. The V and J ends lost 7 bases and 0 bases respectively, with 19 bases between them. The CDR3 runs to 17 residues. Germline V lookup: CDR1 SGHAT, CDR2 FQNNGV. TCRdb independently ran MiXCR on the 5' RACE reads; one entry per CDR3 protein. Of approximately 610,000 distinct CDR3 sequences in the sample, about 15% are singletons; the top ten hold about 18%. The study, taken as a whole, reports: The presence of abundant clonotypes contaminating from the bulk population was possible in FACS-sorted repertoires. In post-booster samples, most primary-vaccination clones reappeared (approximately 95% CD4, 70% to 90% CD8). Compared with primary, the secondary response was weaker and peaked at day 5, not 15.

This chain links TRBV11-2 with TRBJ1-5, with D hard to call. The sample in question was PBMCs, obtained less than 6 days after the first yellow fever vaccination. This receptor was identified in a man aged 18 to 30 who received the YFV17D yellow fever vaccine. The CDR3 reads CASTSPGTPNSNQPQHF. The CDR3 bases are TGTGCCAGCACCTCGCCGGGTACCCCGAATAGCAATCAGCCCCAGCATTTT.